This T cell receptor beta chain was recorded in a study of breast tumors, draining lymph nodes, adjacent tissues. Study-wide results and caveats: Tumor repertoires ranked between lymph nodes and nontumor tissue in diversity, with V and J gene preferences. The data were judged consistent with most tumor T cells coming from lymph node and expanding in tumor.

The CDR3 loop spans 15 amino acids. CDR1 and CDR2 (germline): SGHTA, FQGNSA. Trimming removed 2 bases from V and 5 bases from J, with 15 bases in between. Comment on this clonotype: Its target is unknown.

A single record per CDR3 protein comes from TCRdb applying MiXCR to the multiplex PCR reads. Of about 20,000 distinct CDR3 sequences in the sample, 43% were seen once. This sequence originates from a female donor with breast cancer. Some clones in this sample may be carry-over from other donors' samples. Sequencing was carried out using breast tumor tissue. This sequence joins TRBV7-2 and TRBJ2-5, with a possible D match to TRBD1 (6 bases). The CDR3 here is CASSLNDRRGETQYF. The CDR3 nucleotides are TGTGCCAGCAGCTTAAATGACAGGCGAGGGGAGACCCAGTACTTC.